The 8 T cell receptor beta chains reported below all come from one sample, sequenced in a study of shared clonotypes between healthy human individuals. Produced via immunoSEQ multiplex PCR; TCRdb's table is partial and in-frame only. Of more than 2,000,000 clones in the sample, around nine tenths were seen once. The specimen was naive CD4+ T cells sorted from blood. Subset reported: CD45RA+ positively selected. The receptors were gathered from a man between 18 and 35 years old in good health.

J is TRBJ1-5 and V is TRBV10-3; D unclear. V lost 5 bases to trimming and J lost 2 bases, with 7 bases between them. This CDR3 has 13 amino acids. Germline CDR1 is ENHRY and CDR2 is SYGVKD. Here the CDR3 DNA reads TGTGCCATCAGTTCAGAGGGCAATCAGCCCCAGCATTTT. Encoded protein: CAISSEGNQPQHF.

The rearrangement joins TRBV4-1 to TRBJ2-7, with TRBD2 identical over 13 bases. CDR1 and CDR2 (germline): MGHRA, YSYEKL. CDR3 length: 16 residues. V was pared by 1 base and J by 5 bases, with 5 bases of the junction left unmatched. CDR3 sequence: CASSQAGLAGENEQYF. CDR3 sequence (DNA): TGCGCCAGCAGCCAAGCTGGACTAGCGGGAGAGAACGAGCAGTACTTC.

V gene TRBV5-4 combines with J gene TRBJ2-7; TRBD1 matches 7 bases. The length of the CDR3 is 19 residues. CDR1 and CDR2 from the germline V gene are SGHNT and YYREEE (reference sequence). V lost 4 bases to trimming and J lost 5 bases; unmatched junction nucleotides: 24. CDR3 DNA: TGTGCCAGCAGCGCCGACGCGAGGGTCCCCACAGGGGTCGAGAACGAGCAGTACTTC. It yields the protein CASSADARVPTGVENEQYF.

The chain couples TRBV10-3 to TRBJ2-3; 10 bases fit TRBD1. The CDR3 spans 15 residues. Germline CDR1 is ENHRY and CDR2 is SYGVKD. Trimming took 4 bases from V and 5 from J; bases not matched to a gene: 6. Here the CDR3 reads CAISATGGAGDTQYF. The DNA for the CDR3 is TGTGCCATCAGTGCGACAGGGGGCGCGGGAGATACGCAGTATTTT.

The CDR3 loop reads CASSPSGTGYGNTIYF. CDR3 DNA: TGTGCCAGCTCACCCTCCGGGACAGGGTACGGAAACACCATATATTTT. This chain links TRBV18 with TRBJ1-3; 9 positions agree with TRBD1. The J segment lost 4 bases and the V segment lost 3 bases, leaving 7 bases of the junction unmatched. The CDR3 is 16 amino acids. Germline CDR1 is KGHSH and CDR2 is LQKENI.

V is TRBV6-4 and J is TRBJ2-3; D is ambiguous. From germline, CDR1 is MRHNA and CDR2 SNTAGT. The V end was cut by 6 bases, the J end by 6 bases, with 13 bases between. This CDR3 contains 13 residues. CDR3 in DNA: TGTGCCAGCAGCCAGGAAGCAATGGATACGCAGTATTTT. Protein product: CASSQEAMDTQYF.

The chain couples TRBV5-6 to TRBJ2-7; D is ambiguous. CDR3 length equals 12 residues. Trimming cost V 4 bases and J 6 bases, with 11 bases left between them. Germline assignment: CDR1 SGHDT and CDR2 YYEEEE. Here the CDR3 DNA reads TGTGCCAGCAGCGGGGTCGGTGCCGAGCAGTACTTC. Protein: CASSGVGAEQYF. The variable domain in full, completed from reference TRBV5-6 and TRBJ2-7, reads DAGVTQSPTHLIKTRGQQVTLRCSPKSGHDTVSWYQQALGQGPQFIFQYYEEEERQRGNFPDRFSGHQFPNYSSELNVNALLLGDSALYLCASSGVGAEQYFGPGTRLTVT.

This clone was seen only once. The chain carries TRBV6-4 and TRBJ1-2; 11 bases agree with TRBD1. After removal of 2 bases from V and 4 bases from J, the junction contained 6 bases not matched to a gene. The CDR3 has 16 residues. CDR1 is MRHNA, CDR2 SNTAGT, per germline. The DNA of the CDR3 is TGTGCCAGCAGTGACCACTGGACAGGGGGCCCCTATGGCTACACCTTC. Its translation: CASSDHWTGGPYGYTF.